The 16 T cell receptor beta chains given below trace back to one sample, sequenced in a study of T cell responses to AZD1222 COVID-19 vaccine. Clones were read by immunoSEQ multiplex PCR, and TCRdb kept only the in-frame ones, dropping some. The sample yields around 140,000 clones, more than 75% seen once. The material sequenced was peripheral blood, taken on day 0 of AZD1222 vaccination. These receptors all stem from an adult in good health.

J is TRBJ1-2 and V is TRBV5-6; D is possibly TRBD1 (6 bases). The germline V gene encodes CDR1 SGHDT and CDR2 YYEEEE. The CDR3 consists of 13 residues. V was pared by 4 bases and J by 4 bases, with 11 bases between. Written as DNA, the CDR3 is TGTGCCAGCAGCCACAGGGAATTCTATGGCTACACCTTC. This encodes CASSHREFYGYTF.

This clone was counted a few times. The chain combines TRBV5-1 with TRBJ1-1; TRBD1 aligns across 8 bases. The CDR3 has 15 residues. Germline CDR1 reads SGHRS; CDR2 reads YFSETQ. V shed 4 bases, J shed 4 bases, and the junction held 9 bases outside the gene matches. CDR3 sequence reads: CASSGTHRGVTEAFF. The CDR3 nucleotides read TGCGCCAGCAGCGGAACGCACAGGGGGGTCACTGAAGCTTTCTTT.

The chain's CDR3 is CASSPPGQGLDTQYF. CDR3 sequence (DNA): TGTGCCAGCAGTCCCCCGGGACAGGGGTTAGATACGCAGTATTTT. V is TRBV28 and J is TRBJ2-3; 10 nucleotides match TRBD1. The J segment lost 5 bases and the V segment lost 5 bases, leaving 7 bases of the junction unmatched. The germline V gene has CDR1 MDHEN and CDR2 SYDVKM. The CDR3 length is 15 residues.

V usage is TRBV7-2 and J usage is TRBJ2-5; D unresolved. Germline V lookup: CDR1 SGHTA, CDR2 FQGNSA. CDR3 length equals 16 residues. The germline V and J ends were trimmed by 1 base and 2 bases, with 14 bases remaining between them. The CDR3 region has the DNA TGTGCCAGCAGCTTAGGTCTGGCAGGAGCACAAGAGACCCAGTACTTC. Translating it yields CASSLGLAGAQETQYF.

The CDR3 loop is CAIRRITGGSSTDTQYF. In DNA form, the CDR3 reads TGTGCCATCAGACGAATTACAGGTGGATCTAGCACAGATACGCAGTATTTT. The rearrangement links TRBV10-3 to TRBJ2-3; tentatively, D is TRBD1 (5 bases). Trimming stripped 6 bases from V and 0 bases from J, with 19 bases between. Germline CDR1 is ENHRY and CDR2 is SYGVKD. The CDR3 length is 17 residues.

The chain couples TRBV7-8 to TRBJ1-2, with D possibly matching TRBD1 (5 bases). Trimming pared 0 bases from V and 4 bases from J, leaving 15 bases between. This CDR3 contains 16 residues. CDR1 and CDR2 from the germline V gene are SGHVS and FQNEAQ. CDR3 nucleotide sequence: TGTGCCAGCAGCTTAGCAGAGAGCACAGGTTCCTATGGCTACACCTTC. This codes for CASSLAESTGSYGYTF. Together with reference TRBV7-8 and TRBJ1-2, the CDR3 gives the full variable domain: GAGVSQSPRYKVAKRGQDVALRCDPISGHVSLFWYQQALGQGPEFLTYFQNEAQLDKSGLPSDRFFAERPEGSVSTLKIQRTQQEDSAVYLCASSLAESTGSYGYTFGSGTRLTVV.

The chain recombines TRBV7-2 with TRBJ2-7; D ambiguous. V gave up 5 bases and J gave up 2 bases, with 10 bases separating them. The germline V gene has CDR1 SGHTA and CDR2 FQGNSA. This CDR3 contains 13 residues. The CDR3 loop reads CASSRRHPYEQYF. The CDR3 bases are TGTGCCAGCAGCCGGCGACACCCCTACGAGCAGTACTTC.

This clone was counted once. The chain employs TRBV6-5 and TRBJ1-5; D unclear. Germline values: CDR1 MNHEY, CDR2 SVGAGI. The CDR3 consists of 16 residues. Trimming left V 4 bases short and J 1 base short, with 14 bases between. The CDR3: CASSSPAKGSNQPQHF. DNA for the CDR3: TGTGCCAGCAGTTCCCCCGCAAAGGGCAGCAATCAGCCCCAGCATTTT.

The chain links TRBV20-1 to TRBJ1-2; D remains unclear. Trimming stripped 3 bases from V and 8 bases from J, with 10 bases between. This CDR3 comprises 11 residues. Germline CDR1 is DFQATT and CDR2 is SNEGSKA (reference sequence). The CDR3 DNA reads as TGCAGTGCTAGTGAATCCGGGGGCTACACCTTC. Amino acids: CSASESGGYTF.

The chain combines TRBV7-2 with TRBJ2-1; a weak D match, TRBD2 (6 bases). The CDR3 spans 15 residues. The germline V and J ends were trimmed by 1 base and 7 bases, with 14 bases remaining between them. Per germline, CDR1 SGHTA and CDR2 FQGNSA. The CDR3 coding sequence is TGTGCCAGCAGCTTAGTTGGTGGGACTGGGAATGAGCAGTTCTTC. It codes for CASSLVGGTGNEQFF.

This clone was observed once. The gene calls are TRBV2 and TRBJ2-7; 12 nucleotides align to TRBD2. The length of the CDR3 is 16 residues. CDR1 and CDR2 from the germline V gene are SNHLY and FYNNEI. The V segment lost 0 bases and the J segment 4 bases; nucleotides outside the gene matches: 4. For the CDR3, the DNA is TGTGCCAGCAGTGAAGCGCTTGGACTAGCGGGGTACGAGCAGTACTTC. This sequence encodes CASSEALGLAGYEQYF.

V gene TRBV5-1 combines with J gene TRBJ2-5; possibly TRBD1 or TRBD2 for D (5 bases each). The V gene lost 4 bases and the J gene lost 5 bases, with 18 bases spanning the gap. CDR1 and CDR2 (germline): SGHRS, YFSETQ. CDR3 length: 15 residues. Here the CDR3 reads CASSPRAESGETQYF. The DNA of the CDR3 is TGCGCCAGCAGCCCCAGGGCAGAATCGGGGGAGACCCAGTACTTC.

Remarks on this clone: In the same sample, other DNA sequences code for this CDR3. The V call is TRBV18, the J call TRBJ2-7; D remains ambiguous. This CDR3 is 11 amino acids long. The V end was cut by 3 bases, the J end by 4 bases, with 4 bases between. The V gene's germline CDR1 is KGHSH and CDR2 LQKENI. CDR3 in DNA: TGTGCCAGCTCACCGGGTTACGAGCAGTACTTC. As protein: CASSPGYEQYF.

This clone showed up just once. This chain links TRBV27 with TRBJ1-5; D ambiguous. Germline V gene data show CDR1 as MNHEY and CDR2 as SMNVEV (reference sequence). The germline V and J ends were trimmed by 5 bases and 5 bases, with 10 bases remaining between them. The CDR3 contains 13 residues. The CDR3 DNA reads TGTGCCAGCAGTGACGGGCCCCATCAGCCCCAGCATTTT. It translates to CASSDGPHQPQHF.

The rearrangement joins TRBV7-2 to TRBJ1-1, with 8 bases lining up with TRBD1. Germline-derived CDR1 and CDR2 are SGHTA and FQGNSA. Trimming cost V 5 bases and J 4 bases; bases outside gene matches: 6. The CDR3 is made up of 14 amino acids. The CDR3: CASSLRTGSTEAFF. CDR3 sequence (DNA): TGTGCCAGCAGCCTACGGACAGGGAGCACTGAAGCTTTCTTT. Together with reference TRBV7-2 and TRBJ1-1, the CDR3 gives the full variable domain: GAGVSQSPSNKVTEKGKDVELRCDPISGHTALYWYRQSLGQGLEFLIYFQGNSAPDKSGLPSDRFSAERTGGSVSTLTIQRTQQEDSAVYLCASSLRTGSTEAFFGQGTRLTVV.

The V and J genes are TRBV4-1 and TRBJ1-6, with 7 bases identical to TRBD1. The CDR3 runs 17 residues. The V gene end was trimmed by 0 bases and the J gene end by 6 bases; junction bases not matched to a gene: 8. CDR1 is MGHRA and CDR2 is YSYEKL in the germline V gene. CDR3 in DNA: TGCGCCAGCAGCCAAGAGCCCCCGGGACAGCGTAATTCACCCCTCCACTTT. It is translated as CASSQEPPGQRNSPLHF.